This TCR beta chain comes out of a study of response to subunit inactivated influenza vaccine. The CDR3 length is 14 residues. Trimming at V came to 5 bases and at J to 2 bases, leaving 6 bases not matched to a gene. Germline loops: CDR1 LNHDA, CDR2 SQIVND (reference sequence). TCRdb independently ran MiXCR on the RT-PCR reads; one entry per CDR3 protein. The sample consists of around 200,000 distinct CDR3 sequences, 10% to 15% of them appearing once. This clonotype was found a few times. These data are also associated with another study on T cells expressing NK-cell markers. According to that study: Scientists made TCR beta cDNA using 5'RACE template switching with UMIs. Repertoires of TCR beta were obtained from T cells sorted as CD3+CD56+NKG2C+, CD3+CD56+NKG2C- and CD3+CD56-NKG2C+. For several experiments, T cell sorting was restricted to the alpha-beta TCR population by means of an anti-gamma-delta TCR antibody. Dominant NKG2C+ clonotypes were found to form about 1.0-7.5% of CD8+ T cells in 5 or 6 donors. Researchers report these clonotypes also headed the CD3+CD56-NKG2C+ fraction in a few donors.

This clonotype was obtained from a man aged 45-60 years who received an inactivated influenza vaccine. The sequencing used CD8+ T cells sorted from PBMCs, collected roughly 12 days after vaccination. This sequence joins TRBV19 and TRBJ2-7; 7 positions match TRBD1. CDR3 loop: CASSGDRVPYEQYF. In DNA form, the CDR3 reads TGTGCCAGTAGTGGAGACAGGGTACCCTACGAGCAGTACTTC.